This TCR beta chain derives from a study of T cells after yellow fever vaccination. Study-level information: With SMART-Seq v4 Ultra Low Input, the fractions containing low cell numbers were prepared.

In making TCR cDNA, 5'RACE template switching added a universal primer site and UMIs to it. TCRdb reanalysed the 5' RACE reads using MiXCR and keeps one entry per CDR3 protein. In the table there are fewer than 650,000 distinct CDR3 sequences, about a fifth of which are singletons. The germline CDR1 and CDR2 sequences are DFQATT and SNEGSKA (reference sequence). CDR3 size: 14 residues. Trimming stripped 0 bases from V and 0 bases from J, with 7 bases between. Findings and caveats of the study: Weaker overall was a secondary response that nonetheless peaked faster, on day 5 versus 15. Clonotypes found in both CD4 and CD8 compartments made up a small share.

A remark on this clonotype: What it recognizes is unknown.

The sequence derives from a man between 18 and 35 years old who received the YFV17D yellow fever vaccine. Sample: PBMCs, taken approximately 22 days after the first yellow fever vaccination. The chain has TRBV20-1 and TRBJ2-3; no clear D gene. CDR3 sequence (DNA): TGCAGTGCTAGAGACCCTTTGAGCACAGATACGCAGTATTTT. Translating it yields CSARDPLSTDTQYF.